The clone carrying this TCR beta chain was detected only a few times. The record originates from a study of T-cell memory formation after mild COVID-19. Study information: Largely, TCR clusters stayed within a single donor.

There are 14 residues in the CDR3. Germline values: CDR1 SGHTA, CDR2 FQGNSA. Trimming left V 2 bases short and J 2 bases short, with 9 bases between. TCRdb fed the 5' RACE reads into MiXCR, producing one record per CDR3 protein. The sample contains around 34,000 distinct CDR3 sequences, 7.7% of which appear only once. Sequencing was carried out using PBMCs or a T cell subset sorted from them (not recorded which). The chain couples TRBV7-2 to TRBJ1-2; D gene uncertain. The receptor was isolated from a man between 18 and 29 years old who had mild COVID-19 (a few samples of this study predate the infection). Cell type and time point are not known. Here the CDR3 DNA reads TGTGCCAGCAGCTTATCCGGGCTCAACTATGGCTACACCTTC. This sequence encodes CASSLSGLNYGYTF.